The 20 T cell receptor beta chains given below trace back to one sample, sequenced in a study of cytomegalovirus exposure and HLA in healthy donors. The PCR ran on 60 Vbeta and 13 Jbeta primers. Clones were read by immunoSEQ multiplex PCR, and TCRdb kept only the in-frame ones, dropping some. Among under 200,000 clones listed, approximately 72% were seen once. The specimen was PBMCs. The receptors shown here come from a man younger than 35 in good health and CMV-seronegative.

This chain links TRBV28 with TRBJ2-2; D uncertain. CDR3 length equals 13 residues. Germline CDR1 reads MDHEN; CDR2 reads SYDVKM. Trimming removed 3 bases at V and 6 bases at J, with 8 bases between. CDR3 amino acids: CASSLASAGELFF. In DNA form, the CDR3 reads TGTGCCAGCAGTTTGGCAAGCGCCGGGGAGCTGTTTTTT.

J is TRBJ1-5 and V is TRBV28, with D tentatively TRBD1 (5 bases). The length of the CDR3 is 12 residues. The V and J ends lost 6 bases and 4 bases respectively, with 7 bases between them. Per the germline V gene, CDR1 is MDHEN and CDR2 is SYDVKM. The CDR3 nucleotides read TGTGCCAGCAGACAGGTTAATCAGCCCCAGCATTTT. The encoded protein is CASRQVNQPQHF.

This chain links TRBV4-3 with TRBJ2-1, with D possibly being TRBD1 (5 bases). The germline CDR1 and CDR2 sequences are LGHNA and YSLEER. V dropped 1 base and J dropped 8 bases, with 21 bases sitting between them. The CDR3 spans 17 residues. CDR3 DNA sequence: TGCGCCAGCAGCCAAGTGCGTCCGGGCAGGGCCCTCGATGAGCAGTTCTTC. This gives the protein CASSQVRPGRALDEQFF.

CDR3 residues: CASTQGGANTEAFF. Written as DNA, the CDR3 is TGTGCCAGCACCCAAGGGGGGGCTAACACTGAAGCTTTCTTT. This chain uses TRBV5-6 with TRBJ1-1; a weak D match, TRBD1 (6 bases). This CDR3 is 14 amino acids long. V shed 6 bases and J shed 2 bases, with 14 bases lying between them. Germline loops: CDR1 SGHDT, CDR2 YYEEEE.

V usage is TRBV2 and J usage is TRBJ2-1; 8 bases are shared with TRBD2. CDR1 and CDR2 (germline): SNHLY, FYNNEI. V lost 1 base to trimming and J lost 4 bases; unmatched junction nucleotides: 0. This CDR3 has 14 amino acids. The CDR3 protein is CASSEGLAYNEQFF. CDR3 DNA: TGTGCCAGCAGTGAAGGACTAGCGTACAATGAGCAGTTCTTC.

This clone has only a few counts. The rearrangement uses TRBV7-9 and TRBJ2-7; D is perhaps TRBD1 (6 bases). Between the trimmed V and J ends, which lost 6 bases and 5 bases, there was a span of 17 bases. CDR1 and CDR2 from the germline V gene are SEHNR and FQNEAQ (reference sequence). The CDR3 extends over 14 amino acids. Written as DNA, the CDR3 is TGTGCCAGCAGTCAGGACAGCACCCCTAACGAGCAGTACTTC. Encoded protein: CASSQDSTPNEQYF.

This clone was seen a handful of times. J is TRBJ1-5 and V is TRBV4-1, with TRBD1 identical over 9 bases. This CDR3 is built from 18 residues. Germline V lookup: CDR1 MGHRA, CDR2 YSYEKL. V trimming: 4 bases; J trimming: 0 bases; junction bases outside the gene matches: 10. In DNA form, the CDR3 reads TGCGCCAGCAGCCCCCGAAGCGGACAGGGGCCTAGCAATCAGCCCCAGCATTTT. It codes for CASSPRSGQGPSNQPQHF.

CDR3 amino acids: CASSHGLAGRNEQFF. CDR3 in DNA: TGTGCCAGCAGCCACGGATTAGCGGGACGGAATGAGCAGTTCTTC. The rearrangement joins TRBV6-1 to TRBJ2-1; TRBD2 matches 8 bases. V shed 6 bases, J shed 7 bases, and the junction held 11 bases outside the gene matches. CDR3 length: 15 residues. Germline CDR1 and CDR2: MNHNS and SASEGT.

About this clone: Compared with germline, one end of the junction differs, possibly owing to a read error. V and J are TRBV7-9 and TRBJ2-2; 7 bases are shared with TRBD2. This CDR3 region has 15 residues. Germline-derived CDR1 and CDR2 are SEHNR and FQNEAQ (reference sequence). The CDR3 DNA reads TGTTCCAGCAGCTTTCAAGCGGGGATCACCGGGGAGCTGTTTTTT. This codes for CSSSFQAGITGELFF.

CDR3 sequence: CATSRDNRDSGYTF. In DNA form, the CDR3 reads TGTGCCACCAGCAGAGATAACAGGGATAGTGGCTACACCTTC. The chain joins TRBV15 to TRBJ1-2, with a possible D match to TRBD1 (6 bases). The length of the CDR3 is 14 residues. The V end lost 0 bases, the J end lost 7 bases, and 12 bases lay between the germline ends. Germline CDR1 LNHNV, CDR2 YYDKDF (reference sequence).

V and J are TRBV27 and TRBJ1-1; D possibly corresponds to TRBD1 (6 bases). Looked up from germline, CDR1 is MNHEY and CDR2 is SMNVEV (reference sequence). V lost 6 bases to trimming and J lost 3 bases, with 11 bases between them. The CDR3 is made up of 13 amino acids. The CDR3 spells CASSRTVYTEAFF. CDR3 in DNA: TGTGCCAGCAGCCGGACAGTTTACACTGAAGCTTTCTTT.

In regard to this clone: Other DNA sequences in this specimen translate into the identical CDR3. The chain carries TRBV6-1 and TRBJ2-3; the D gene is possibly TRBD1 (7 bases). The CDR3 contains 14 residues. V shed 3 bases and J shed 3 bases, with 10 bases lying between them. The germline V gene encodes CDR1 MNHNS and CDR2 SASEGT. The CDR3 sequence is CASSEAGGTDTQYF. As DNA, the CDR3 is TGTGCCAGCAGTGAGGCAGGGGGGACAGATACGCAGTATTTT.

The rearrangement uses TRBV12-5 and TRBJ2-1; maybe TRBD2 (6 bases). The CDR3 extends over 15 amino acids. The V gene's germline CDR1 is LGHNT and CDR2 FRNRAP. With 0 bases removed from V and 9 bases from J, the gap between germline ends came to 15 bases. The CDR3 region has the DNA TGTGCTAGTGGTTTGGTACGGGGACGGGAGAGTGAGCAGTTCTTC. Translation: CASGLVRGRESEQFF.

The rearrangement links TRBV27 to TRBJ2-7, with 13 bases identical to TRBD2. Germline trimming cut 5 bases from V and 2 bases from J; bases unmatched to any gene: 9. The germline gives CDR1 MNHEY, CDR2 SMNVEV (reference sequence). The CDR3 covers 17 residues. CDR3 DNA sequence: TGTGCCAGCAGTCTACCGCCGGGACTAGCGGGAACCTACGAGCAGTACTTC. Translated: CASSLPPGLAGTYEQYF.

On this clone: At one end, the junction sequence differs from germline, possibly due to a read error. This chain links TRBV7-9 with TRBJ2-2; no clear D gene. The CDR3 sequence is 14 residues long. Per the germline V gene, CDR1 is SEHNR and CDR2 is FQNEAQ (reference sequence). The CDR3 here is CSSSLNLNTGELFF. CDR3 sequence (DNA): TGTTCCAGCAGCTTAAATCTCAACACCGGGGAGCTGTTTTTT. Based on the CDR3 plus reference TRBV7-9 and TRBJ2-2, the full variable domain is DTGVSQNPRHKITKRGQNVTFRCDPISEHNRLYWYRQTLGQGPEFLTYFQNEAQLEKSRLLSDRFSAERPKGSFSTLEIQRTEQGDSAMYLCSSSLNLNTGELFFGEGSRLTVL.

The chain couples TRBV6-5 to TRBJ1-2; 10 nucleotides agree with TRBD1. V shed 11 bases and J 8 bases; nucleotides not matched to a gene: 14. The CDR3 length is 14 residues. Looked up from germline, CDR1 is MNHEY and CDR2 is SVGAGI. The CDR3 is CAASLGTGEGGYTF. The CDR3 DNA follows: TGTGCCGCTTCACTAGGGACAGGGGAGGGAGGCTACACCTTC.

As to this clone: The sample holds other DNA sequences that translate to the same CDR3. This rearrangement joins TRBV5-1 to TRBJ2-3; 14 bases align to TRBD2. Germline-derived CDR1 and CDR2 are SGHRS and YFSETQ. V trimming: 3 bases; J trimming: 4 bases; junction bases outside the gene matches: 4. The CDR3 length is 16 residues. DNA of the CDR3: TGCGCCAGCAGCTCCCGACTAGCGGGAGGGGCAGATACGCAGTATTTT. It translates to CASSSRLAGGADTQYF.

J is TRBJ2-5 and V is TRBV11-2, with TRBD2 as a possible D gene (7 bases). From germline, CDR1 is SGHAT and CDR2 FQNNGV. The ends were cut back, 5 bases at V and 5 bases at J, with 18 bases in the middle. The CDR3 totals 15 residues. The CDR3, as DNA: TGTGCCAGCAGCACTCCTATAGGGGGAGGGGAGACCCAGTACTTC. Its protein is CASSTPIGGGETQYF.

The chain has TRBV12-2 and TRBJ2-7; the D call TRBD2 from the table was never checked on the DNA. TRBV12-2 is a pseudogene. This CDR3 has 20 residues. For the CDR3, the DNA is TGTGCAAGTCGCTTAGCGCCCACTAGCCGGACTAGCGGGAGGGCCTACGAGCAGTACTTC. It yields the protein CASRLAPTSRTSGRAYEQYF.

The chain employs TRBV5-6 and TRBJ1-6; D uncertain. The CDR3 is 12 amino acids. Germline V lookup: CDR1 SGHDT, CDR2 YYEEEE. V lost 1 base to trimming and J lost 9 bases, with 5 bases between them. CDR3 loop: CASSLFGSPLHF. In DNA form, the CDR3 reads TGTGCCAGCAGCTTGTTCGGTTCACCCCTCCACTTT.